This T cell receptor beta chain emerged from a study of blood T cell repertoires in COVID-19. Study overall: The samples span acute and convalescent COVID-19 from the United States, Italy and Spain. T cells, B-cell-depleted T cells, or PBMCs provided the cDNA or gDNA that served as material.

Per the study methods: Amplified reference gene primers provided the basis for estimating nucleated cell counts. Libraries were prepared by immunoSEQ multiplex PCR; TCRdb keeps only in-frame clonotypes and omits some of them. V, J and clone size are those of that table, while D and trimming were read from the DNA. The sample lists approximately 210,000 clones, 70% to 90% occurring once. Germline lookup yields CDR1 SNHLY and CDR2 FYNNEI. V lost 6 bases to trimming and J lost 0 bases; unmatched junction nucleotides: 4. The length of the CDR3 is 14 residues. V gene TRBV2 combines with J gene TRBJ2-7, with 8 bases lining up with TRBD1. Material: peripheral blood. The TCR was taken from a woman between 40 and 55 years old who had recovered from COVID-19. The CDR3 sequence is CASRGDRSSYEQYF. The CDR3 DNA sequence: TGTGCCAGCAGAGGGGACAGGTCCTCCTACGAGCAGTACTTC.